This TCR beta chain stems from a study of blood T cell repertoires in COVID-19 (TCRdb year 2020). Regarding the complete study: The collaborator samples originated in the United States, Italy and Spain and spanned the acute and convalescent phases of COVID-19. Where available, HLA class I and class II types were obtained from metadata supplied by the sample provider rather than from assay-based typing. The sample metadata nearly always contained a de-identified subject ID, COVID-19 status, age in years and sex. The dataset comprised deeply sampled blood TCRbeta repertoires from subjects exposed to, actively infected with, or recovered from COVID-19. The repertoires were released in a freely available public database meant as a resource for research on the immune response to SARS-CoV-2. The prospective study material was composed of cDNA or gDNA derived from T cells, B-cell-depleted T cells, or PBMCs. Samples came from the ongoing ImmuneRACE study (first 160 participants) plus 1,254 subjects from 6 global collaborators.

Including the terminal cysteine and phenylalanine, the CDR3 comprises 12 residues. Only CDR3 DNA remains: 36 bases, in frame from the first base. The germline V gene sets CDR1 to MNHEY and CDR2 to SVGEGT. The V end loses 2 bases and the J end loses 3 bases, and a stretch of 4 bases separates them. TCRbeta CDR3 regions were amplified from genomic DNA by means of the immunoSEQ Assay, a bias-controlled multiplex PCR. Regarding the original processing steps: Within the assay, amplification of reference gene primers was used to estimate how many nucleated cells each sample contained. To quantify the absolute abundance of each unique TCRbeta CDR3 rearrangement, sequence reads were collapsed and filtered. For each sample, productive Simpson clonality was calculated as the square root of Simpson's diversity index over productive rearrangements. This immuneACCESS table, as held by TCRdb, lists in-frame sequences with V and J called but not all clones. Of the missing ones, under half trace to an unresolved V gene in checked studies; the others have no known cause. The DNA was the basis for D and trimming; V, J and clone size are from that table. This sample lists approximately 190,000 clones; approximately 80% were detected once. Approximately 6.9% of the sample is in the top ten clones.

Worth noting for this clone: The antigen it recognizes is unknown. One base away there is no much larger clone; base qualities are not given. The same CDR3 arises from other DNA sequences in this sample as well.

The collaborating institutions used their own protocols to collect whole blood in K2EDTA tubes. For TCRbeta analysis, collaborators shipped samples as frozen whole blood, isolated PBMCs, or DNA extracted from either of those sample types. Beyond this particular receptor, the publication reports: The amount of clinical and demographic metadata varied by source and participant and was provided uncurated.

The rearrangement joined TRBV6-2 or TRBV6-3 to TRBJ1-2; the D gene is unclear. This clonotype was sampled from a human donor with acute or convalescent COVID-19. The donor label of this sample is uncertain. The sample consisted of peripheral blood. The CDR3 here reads CASSYPDYGYTF. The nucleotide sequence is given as TGTGCCAGCAGTTACCCCGACTATGGCTACACCTTC.